Sequencing of this T cell receptor beta chain was carried out in a study of T cells in lung cancer brain metastases. This clone was recorded a few times. The germline CDR1 and CDR2 sequences are SGHRS and YFSETQ. This CDR3 comprises 17 residues. The V segment lost 0 bases and the J segment 6 bases; nucleotides outside the gene matches: 10. Profiling relied on immunoSEQ multiplex PCR, and the TCRdb table lists in-frame clones only, not all of them. The repertoire has roughly 1,000 clones, approximately 80% of them found once; the top ten carry 6.3%. The specimen sequenced was tumor tissue from a brain metastasis. This receptor was obtained from a woman between 70 and 85 years old with non-small cell lung cancer that had spread to the brain. The rearrangement links TRBV5-1 to TRBJ2-2, with TRBD2 matching 8 bases. In nucleotides, the CDR3 is TGCGCCAGCAGCTTGGTGGTTACTAGCGGTTTTGCCGGGGAGCTGTTTTTT. This gives the protein CASSLVVTSGFAGELFF.